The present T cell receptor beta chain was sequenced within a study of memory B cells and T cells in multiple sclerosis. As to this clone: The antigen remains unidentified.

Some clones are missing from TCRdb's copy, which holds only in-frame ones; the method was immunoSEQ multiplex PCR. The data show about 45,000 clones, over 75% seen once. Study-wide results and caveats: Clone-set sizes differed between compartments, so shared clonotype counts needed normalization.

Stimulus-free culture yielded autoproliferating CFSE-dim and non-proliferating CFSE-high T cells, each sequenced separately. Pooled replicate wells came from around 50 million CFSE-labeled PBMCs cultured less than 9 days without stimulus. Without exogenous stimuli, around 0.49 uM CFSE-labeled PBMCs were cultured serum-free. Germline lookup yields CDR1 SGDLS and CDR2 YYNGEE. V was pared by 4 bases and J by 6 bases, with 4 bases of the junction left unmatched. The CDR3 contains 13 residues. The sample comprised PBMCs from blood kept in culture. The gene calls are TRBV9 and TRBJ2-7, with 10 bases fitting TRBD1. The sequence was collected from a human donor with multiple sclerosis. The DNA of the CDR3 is TGTGCCAGCAGCCCCCGGGACAGGGGCGAGCAGTACTTC. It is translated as CASSPRDRGEQYF. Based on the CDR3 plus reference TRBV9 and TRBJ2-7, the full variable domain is DSGVTQTPKHLITATGQRVTLRCSPRSGDLSVYWYQQSLDQGLQFLIQYYNGEERAKGNILERFSAQQFPDLHSELNLSSLELGDSALYFCASSPRDRGEQYFGPGTRLTVT.